Described below is a single T cell receptor (beta chain) sequence and its context. In the source study's methods: Reference gene primers were amplified, and this amplification served to estimate nucleated cell counts. Method: immunoSEQ multiplex PCR; TCRdb's copy keeps in-frame clones and lacks some. V, J and clone size are those of that table, while D and trimming were read from the DNA. The table includes roughly 200,000 clones, 80% to 90% detected once. The source of the sample is a study of blood T cell repertoires in COVID-19. At the level of the study: Both acute and convalescent COVID-19 samples were obtained from the United States, Italy and Spain. Sources were T cells, B-cell-depleted T cells, or PBMCs; the material itself was cDNA or gDNA.

Input material: peripheral blood. The clonotype comes from a man between 60 and 75 years old with acute or convalescent COVID-19.

CDR3: CASSVVSAGGSGEQFF. The CDR3 region has the DNA TGTGCCAGCAGCGTAGTTTCAGCGGGAGGGTCCGGTGAGCAGTTCTTC. This sequence joins TRBV9 and TRBJ2-1, with TRBD2 matching 10 bases. There are 16 residues in the CDR3. J was trimmed by 9 bases and V by 0 bases; bases with no gene match: 9. Germline V gives CDR1 SGDLS, CDR2 YYNGEE.